Below, 23 T cell receptor beta chains from the same sample are listed, as sequenced in a study of shared clonotypes between healthy human individuals. Here immunoSEQ multiplex PCR was the method, and the copy in TCRdb shows in-frame clones only, minus some. The table records around 1.9 million clones, about 92% of them present only once. Only CD45RO-negative cells positively selected for CCR7 counted as naive CD8 cells, so terminally differentiated effector memory CD45RA+ cells were excluded. Sample: naive CD8+ T cells from PBMCs. These receptors all come from a man younger than 35 in good health. Some clones in this sample may be carry-over from other donors' samples.

The J gene is TRBJ2-2, the V gene TRBV7-9, with 8 bases that match TRBD2. The CDR3 spans 12 residues. Germline CDR1 SEHNR, CDR2 FQNEAQ (reference sequence). Losses at the gene ends were 5 bases for V and 9 bases for J; bases not matched to a gene: 2. The DNA for the CDR3 is TGTGCCAGCAGCCGGGAGGGCCGGGAGCTGTTTTTT. Encoded protein: CASSREGRELFF.

V gene TRBV5-1 combines with J gene TRBJ1-2; the D gene is possibly TRBD1 (5 bases). This CDR3 has 15 residues. V lost 0 bases to trimming and J lost 2 bases, with 11 bases between them. Germline CDR1 SGHRS, CDR2 YFSETQ. The CDR3 region has the DNA TGCGCCAGCAGCTTGGGACCGACAGAGAACTATGGCTACACCTTC. It encodes CASSLGPTENYGYTF.

The genes are TRBV7-9 and TRBJ2-7; D may be TRBD1 or TRBD2 (6 bases each). Germline V gene lookup returns CDR1 SEHNR and CDR2 FQNEAQ (reference sequence). Trimming took 7 bases from V and 3 from J, leaving 22 bases between them. The CDR3 length is 16 residues. CDR3 loop: CASMGHSSGVGYEQYF. Written as DNA, the CDR3 is TGTGCCAGCATGGGACATAGTAGCGGAGTGGGCTACGAGCAGTACTTC. Complete variable domain (other parts from reference TRBV7-9 and TRBJ2-7): DTGVSQNPRHKITKRGQNVTFRCDPISEHNRLYWYRQTLGQGPEFLTYFQNEAQLEKSRLLSDRFSAERPKGSFSTLEIQRTEQGDSAMYLCASMGHSSGVGYEQYFGPGTRLTVT.

Only one count was recorded for this clone. The V call is TRBV27, the J call TRBJ2-5; 8 positions match TRBD2. The CDR3 totals 14 residues. J lost 5 bases, V lost 5 bases, and 7 bases had no gene match. Per germline, CDR1 MNHEY and CDR2 SMNVEV (reference sequence). CDR3 bases: TGTGCCAGCAGTCCCGGGACTAGAGGGGAGACCCAGTACTTC. Translating it yields CASSPGTRGETQYF.

The rearrangement links TRBV28 to TRBJ2-6; D unresolved. CDR1 and CDR2 from the germline V gene are MDHEN and SYDVKM. This CDR3 spans 18 amino acids. Trimming removed 6 bases from V and 4 bases from J, with 22 bases in between. The CDR3, as DNA: TGTGCCAGCAGCTTGATGGGCCCGGGCATGCAAGGGGCCAACGTCCTGACTTTC. Translated: CASSLMGPGMQGANVLTF.

The gene calls are TRBV7-2 and TRBJ2-7; D remains unclear. The CDR3 runs 15 residues. The V gene's germline CDR1 is SGHTA and CDR2 FQGNSA. With 1 base removed from V and 0 bases from J, the gap between germline ends came to 10 bases. This chain's CDR3 is CASSLERLFSYEQYF. Written as DNA, the CDR3 is TGTGCCAGCAGCTTAGAGCGACTTTTCTCCTACGAGCAGTACTTC.

The V gene is TRBV4-1, the J gene TRBJ1-1; TRBD1 matches at 8 bases. The CDR3 is 14 residues long. J gave up 7 bases and V 1 base, and 5 bases lay outside the gene matches. Per germline, CDR1 MGHRA and CDR2 YSYEKL. CDR3 region: CASSQGTGWGEAFF. The CDR3 bases are TGCGCCAGCAGCCAAGGGACAGGGTGGGGTGAAGCTTTCTTT.

V and J are TRBV10-3 and TRBJ2-7, with a weak D call TRBD1 (6 bases). CDR1 and CDR2 from the germline V gene are ENHRY and SYGVKD. Trimming removed 4 bases at V and 2 bases at J, with 27 bases between. The CDR3 totals 19 residues. This CDR3 is CAISVLTGGENSNPYEQYF. In DNA form, the CDR3 reads TGTGCCATCAGTGTTTTGACAGGTGGGGAAAACTCCAATCCCTACGAGCAGTACTTC.

This clone was detected once. The chain carries TRBV15 and TRBJ2-5; 12 positions match TRBD2. The J segment lost 6 bases and the V segment lost 0 bases, leaving 11 bases of the junction unmatched. Germline V gene lookup returns CDR1 LNHNV and CDR2 YYDKDF (reference sequence). This CDR3 spans 18 amino acids. Here the CDR3 reads CATSRDRAWTSGDKTQYF. The CDR3 DNA is TGTGCCACCAGCAGAGATCGGGCGTGGACTAGCGGGGATAAGACCCAGTACTTC. The full variable domain, rest sourced from reference TRBV15 and TRBJ2-5, is DAMVIQNPRYQVTQFGKPVTLSCSQTLNHNVMYWYQQKSSQAPKLLFHYYDKDFNNEADTPDNFQSRRPNTSFCFLDIRSPGLGDTAMYLCATSRDRAWTSGDKTQYFGPGTRLLVL.

The CDR3 region is CASSSPSRTSGKYEQYF. CDR3 DNA: TGTGCCAGCAGTTCGCCAAGCCGGACTAGCGGGAAGTACGAGCAGTACTTC. This sequence joins TRBV27 and TRBJ2-7, with TRBD2 matching 12 bases. After removal of 4 bases from V and 4 bases from J, the junction contained 11 bases not matched to a gene. The CDR3 consists of 17 residues. The germline V gene encodes CDR1 MNHEY and CDR2 SMNVEV (reference sequence).

The V gene is TRBV6-4, the J gene TRBJ2-1; 11 bases are shared with TRBD1. Germline loops: CDR1 MRHNA, CDR2 SNTAGT. There are 15 residues in the CDR3. V lost 3 bases and J lost 5; bases outside the gene matches: 3. The CDR3 DNA sequence: TGTGCCAGCAGTGAGTGGGACAGGGGGAACAATGAGCAGTTCTTC. Its protein product is CASSEWDRGNNEQFF.

V gene TRBV4-3 combines with J gene TRBJ2-1; 9 positions agree with TRBD2. Germline values: CDR1 LGHNA, CDR2 YSLEER. Unmatched junction bases numbered 9, after V lost 0 bases and J lost 6 bases. The CDR3 spans 17 residues. The CDR3 spells CASSQDLQREVRNEQFF. CDR3 bases: TGCGCCAGCAGCCAAGATCTTCAGCGGGAGGTCCGCAATGAGCAGTTCTTC.

This clone has only one observation. The J gene is TRBJ2-7, the V gene TRBV7-8; D is uncertain. V lost 5 bases, J lost 5 bases, and 13 bases lay in between. This CDR3 contains 13 residues. CDR1 is SGHVS, CDR2 FQNEAQ, per germline. CDR3 sequence (DNA): TGTGCCAGCAGCGAATCACTTTACGACGAGCAGTACTTC. Translating it yields CASSESLYDEQYF.

The gene calls are TRBV28 and TRBJ2-1, with D possibly being TRBD1 or TRBD2 (5 bases each). This CDR3 comprises 18 residues. The germline V gene encodes CDR1 MDHEN and CDR2 SYDVKM. Trimming left V 3 bases short and J 5 bases short, with 23 bases between. This CDR3 reads CASSFPPGVPGLNNEQFF. The CDR3 bases are TGTGCCAGCAGTTTCCCGCCTGGAGTACCGGGGCTAAACAATGAGCAGTTCTTC.

With regard to this clone: The same CDR3 arises from other DNA sequences in this sample as well. The chain links TRBV27 to TRBJ2-2; no clear D gene. Trimming took off 3 bases at V and 1 base at J, with 6 bases between the two ends. The CDR3 is 14 amino acids. Germline-derived CDR1 and CDR2 are MNHEY and SMNVEV (reference sequence). The CDR3 loop is CASSFRMNTGELFF. The CDR3 nucleotides read TGTGCCAGCAGTTTCAGGATGAACACCGGGGAGCTGTTTTTT.

This chain joins TRBV7-6 and TRBJ2-2; TRBD2 matches at 14 bases. Looked up from germline, CDR1 is SGHVS and CDR2 is FNYEAQ. V was clipped by 5 bases and J by 3 bases; unmatched bases: 8. CDR3 length: 18 amino acids. CDR3: CASSQRLAGGPDTGELFF. The CDR3 DNA reads as TGTGCCAGCAGCCAGCGACTAGCGGGAGGGCCGGACACCGGGGAGCTGTTTTTT.

The gene calls are TRBV4-3 and TRBJ2-7; perhaps TRBD1 as D (6 bases). This CDR3 is 14 amino acids long. Trimming removed 4 bases from V and 2 bases from J, with 12 bases in between. CDR1 is LGHNA and CDR2 is YSLEER in the germline V gene. In DNA form, the CDR3 reads TGCGCCAGCAGCCCCGGGACAAAGACCTACGAGCAGTACTTC. This sequence encodes CASSPGTKTYEQYF.

The rearrangement uses TRBV5-5 and TRBJ2-7; the D gene is possibly TRBD2 (5 bases). Trimming took 0 bases from V and 3 from J, leaving 13 bases between them. The length of the CDR3 is 15 residues. Germline CDR1 is SGHKS and CDR2 is YYEKEE (reference sequence). CDR3 in DNA: TGTGCCAGCAGCTTGGTAGCGAGGATTGTCTACGAGCAGTACTTC. Translating gives CASSLVARIVYEQYF.

This chain links TRBV4-1 with TRBJ2-2; D call uncertain. Germline V CDR1 and CDR2: MGHRA, YSYEKL. Trimming removed 3 bases at V and 4 bases at J, with 9 bases between. The CDR3 consists of 14 residues. CDR3 sequence: CASSHRLTTGELFF. In DNA form, the CDR3 reads TGCGCCAGCAGCCACAGACTCACCACCGGGGAGCTGTTTTTT.

The chain joins TRBV5-6 to TRBJ2-7; D perhaps matches TRBD2 (7 bases). Germline V gene lookup returns CDR1 SGHDT and CDR2 YYEEEE. The CDR3 runs to 15 residues. V was trimmed by 0 bases and J by 7 bases, leaving 17 bases between them. CDR3 in amino acids: CASSLGRGPSGEQYF. DNA for the CDR3: TGTGCCAGCAGCTTGGGGCGGGGGCCTTCCGGTGAGCAGTACTTC.

CDR3 sequence: CASPRPSTGELFF. For the CDR3, the DNA is TGTGCCAGCCCCCGCCCGAGCACCGGGGAGCTGTTTTTT. The chain carries TRBV19 and TRBJ2-2; no firm D call. Germline CDR1 is LNHDA and CDR2 is SQIVND (reference sequence). This CDR3 region has 13 residues. V lost 9 bases and J lost 4, with 12 bases in between.

This chain joins TRBV5-3 and TRBJ1-4; tentatively, D is TRBD1 (6 bases). TRBV5-3 qualifies as an ORF whose function is uncertain. V lost 4 bases to trimming and J lost 4 bases, with 11 bases between them. The CDR3 has 14 amino acids. CDR3 in amino acids: CARSGRTDNEKLFF. The CDR3 DNA sequence: TGTGCCAGAAGCGGAAGGACAGATAATGAAAAACTGTTTTTT.

V and J are TRBV11-2 and TRBJ2-7; D is tentatively TRBD1 or TRBD2 (5 bases each). The ends were cut back, 5 bases at V and 1 base at J, with 21 bases in the middle. The CDR3 totals 17 residues. Germline loops: CDR1 SGHAT, CDR2 FQNNGV. CDR3 sequence: CASSPIPSGTDSYEQYF. As DNA, the CDR3 is TGTGCCAGCAGCCCAATCCCTTCCGGGACGGATTCCTACGAGCAGTACTTC.